The 7 T cell receptor beta chains given below trace back to one sample, sequenced in a study of T cells in Graves' hyperthyroidism and ophthalmopathy. RNA transcripts provided the source from which TCR beta CDR3 regions were amplified. TCR CDR3 regions were first amplified by RT-PCR with HTBI primers. TCRdb re-analysed the multiplex PCR reads in MiXCR, keeping a single row per CDR3 protein. Of some 270,000 distinct CDR3 sequences in the sample, around 13% were seen once. The source material was blood. The receptors originated from a woman aged 40 to 50 with Graves' hyperthyroidism.

A remark on this clonotype: A much larger clone lies a single base off, so this may be a read error. Because the CDR3 is missing its conserved closing phenylalanine or tryptophan, this is likely a read error. The chain couples TRBV5-1 to TRBJ1-4; D gene uncertain. The CDR3 extends over 12 amino acids. Germline V gene lookup returns CDR1 SGHRS and CDR2 YFSETQ. Trimming left V 7 bases short and J 3 bases short, with 7 bases between. The CDR3: CASRRPNEKLFL. CDR3 DNA: TGCGCCAGCCGCCGGCCTAATGAAAAACTGTTTCTT.

This clonotype turned up a few times. This rearrangement joins TRBV5-6 to TRBJ1-6, with 9 bases lining up with TRBD1. This CDR3 region has 14 residues. Unmatched junction bases numbered 4, after V lost 3 bases and J lost 9 bases. The germline CDR1 and CDR2 sequences are SGHDT and YYEEEE. DNA for the CDR3: TGTGCCAGCAGCTGGGACAGGGTAGCTTCACCCCTCCACTTT. This sequence encodes CASSWDRVASPLHF.

A single count supports this clonotype. The rearrangement uses TRBV20-1 and TRBJ2-1, with D unresolved. The CDR3 spans 14 residues. In germline, CDR1 is DFQATT, CDR2 SNEGSKA (reference sequence). V dropped 5 bases and J dropped 0 bases, with 11 bases sitting between them. The CDR3 protein is CSAQWAVSYNEQFF. For the CDR3, the DNA is TGCAGTGCTCAGTGGGCGGTCTCCTACAATGAGCAGTTCTTC.

This clonotype was counted at least ten times. The V and J genes are TRBV19 and TRBJ1-2; D may be TRBD1 (5 bases). Trimming cost V 3 bases and J 1 base, with 9 bases left between them. The CDR3 totals 14 residues. CDR1 LNHDA and CDR2 SQIVND come from the germline V gene (reference sequence). CDR3 in amino acids: CASSIRVVNYGYTF. In DNA form, the CDR3 reads TGTGCCAGTAGTATCAGGGTGGTTAACTATGGCTACACCTTC. The full variable domain, in which reference TRBV19 and TRBJ1-2 provide the parts outside the CDR3, is DGGITQSPKYLFRKEGQNVTLSCEQNLNHDAMYWYRQDPGQGLRLIYYSQIVNDFQKGDIAEGYSVSREKKESFPLTVTSAQKNPTAFYLCASSIRVVNYGYTFGSGTRLTVV.

This clonotype was seen at least ten times. This rearrangement joins TRBV29-1 to TRBJ2-3; D unclear. The V and J ends lost 4 bases and 1 base respectively, with 12 bases between them. This CDR3 has 14 amino acids. Germline CDR1 reads SQVTM; CDR2 reads ANQGSEA. CDR3 sequence: CSVVRYTGTDTQYF. The CDR3 bases are TGCAGCGTTGTCCGGTACACCGGCACAGATACGCAGTATTTT.

In this sample, this clonotype turned up a few times. This rearrangement joins TRBV20-1 to TRBJ1-5; D is perhaps TRBD1 (5 bases). The CDR3 has 15 amino acids. Looked up from germline, CDR1 is DFQATT and CDR2 is SNEGSKA (reference sequence). Trimming took off 0 bases at V and 6 bases at J, with 15 bases between the two ends. The CDR3 sequence: CSARDPGQGGQPQHF. The CDR3 nucleotides are TGCAGTGCTAGAGATCCAGGGCAGGGTGGTCAGCCCCAGCATTTT.

This clonotype was seen ten or more times. J is TRBJ2-1 and V is TRBV6-1; TRBD2 matches at 9 bases. Germline V gene sequence: CDR1 MNHNS, CDR2 SASEGT. J lost 6 bases, V lost 7 bases, and 10 bases had no gene match. This CDR3 spans 15 amino acids. In nucleotides, the CDR3 is TGTGCCAGCAAACGACTAGCGGAGAAACTCAATGAGCAGTTCTTC. Translating gives CASKRLAEKLNEQFF.